This T cell receptor (beta chain) was recorded in a study of metastatic and nonmetastatic thyroid tumors. TCRdb re-called the PCR reads through MiXCR. Among about 34,000 clones listed, more than 15% were seen once. This CDR3 region has 14 residues. No treatment of any kind had been given to any patient before thyroid surgery. This clone came up a few times. A junction boundary mismatches the germline segment, possibly from a read error. The source of this sequence is a female donor with papillary thyroid cancer or a benign thyroid nodule (not recorded which). Some clones in this sample may be carry-over from other donors' samples. The chain is built from TRBV12-3 or TRBV12-4 and TRBJ2-5; 9 bases line up with TRBD2. Sequencing was done on a sample of blood. CDR3 in DNA: TGTGCCAGCAGTCTGGGACTAGCTCAAGAGACACAGTACTTC. It specifies CASSLGLAQETQYF.